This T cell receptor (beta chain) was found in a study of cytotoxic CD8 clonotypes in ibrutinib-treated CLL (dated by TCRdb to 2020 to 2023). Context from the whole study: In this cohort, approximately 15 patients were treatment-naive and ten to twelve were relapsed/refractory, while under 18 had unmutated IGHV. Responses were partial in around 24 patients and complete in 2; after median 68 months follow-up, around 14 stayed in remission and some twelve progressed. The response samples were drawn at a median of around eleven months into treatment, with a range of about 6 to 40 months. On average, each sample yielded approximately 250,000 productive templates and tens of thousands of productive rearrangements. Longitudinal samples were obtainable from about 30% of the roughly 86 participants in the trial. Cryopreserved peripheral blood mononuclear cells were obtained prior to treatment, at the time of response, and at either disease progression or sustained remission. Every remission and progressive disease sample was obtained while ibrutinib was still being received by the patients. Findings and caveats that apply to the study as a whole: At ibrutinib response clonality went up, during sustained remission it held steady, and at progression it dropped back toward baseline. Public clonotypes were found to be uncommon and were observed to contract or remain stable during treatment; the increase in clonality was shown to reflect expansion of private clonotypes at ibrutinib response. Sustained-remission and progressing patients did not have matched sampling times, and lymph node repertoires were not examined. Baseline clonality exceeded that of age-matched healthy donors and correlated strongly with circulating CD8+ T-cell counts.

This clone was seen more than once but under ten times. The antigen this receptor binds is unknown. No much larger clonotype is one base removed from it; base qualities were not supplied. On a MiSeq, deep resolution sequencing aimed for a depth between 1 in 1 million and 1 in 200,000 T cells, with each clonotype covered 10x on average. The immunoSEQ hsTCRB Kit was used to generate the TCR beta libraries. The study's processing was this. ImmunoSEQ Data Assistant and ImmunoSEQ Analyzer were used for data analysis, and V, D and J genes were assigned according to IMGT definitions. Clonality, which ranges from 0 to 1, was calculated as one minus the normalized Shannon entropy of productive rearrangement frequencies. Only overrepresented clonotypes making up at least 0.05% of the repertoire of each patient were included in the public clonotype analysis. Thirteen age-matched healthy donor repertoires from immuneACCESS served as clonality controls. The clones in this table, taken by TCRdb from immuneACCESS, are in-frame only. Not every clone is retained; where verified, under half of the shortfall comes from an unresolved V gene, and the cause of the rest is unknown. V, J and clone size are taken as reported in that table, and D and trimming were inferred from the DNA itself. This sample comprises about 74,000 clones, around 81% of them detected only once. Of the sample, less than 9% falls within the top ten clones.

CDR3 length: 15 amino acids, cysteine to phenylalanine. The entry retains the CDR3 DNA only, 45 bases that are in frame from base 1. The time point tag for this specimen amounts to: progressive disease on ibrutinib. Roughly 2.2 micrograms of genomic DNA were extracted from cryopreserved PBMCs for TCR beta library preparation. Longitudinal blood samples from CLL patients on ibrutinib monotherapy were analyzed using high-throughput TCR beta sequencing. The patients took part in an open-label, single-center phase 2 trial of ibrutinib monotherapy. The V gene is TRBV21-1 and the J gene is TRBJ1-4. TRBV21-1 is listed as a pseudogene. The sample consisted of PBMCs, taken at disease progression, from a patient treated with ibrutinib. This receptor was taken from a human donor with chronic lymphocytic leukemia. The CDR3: CASSVLEVDNEKLFF. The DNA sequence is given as TGTGCCAGCAGTGTATTAGAGGTAGATAATGAAAAACTGTTTTTT.